The clone carrying this T cell receptor (beta chain) was seen a handful of times. The antigen is undetermined. Orbital computed tomography and thyroid ultrasound, along with TRAb, serum thyroxine and clinical symptoms, underpinned diagnosis. TCR beta CDR3 amplification used RNA transcripts. First-round RT-PCR employed HTBI primers, with a second-round multiplex PCR after it. TCRdb reprocessed the multiplex PCR reads via MiXCR and lists one record per CDR3 protein. The table lists about 420,000 distinct CDR3 sequences, approximately 21% of them singletons. The sample originates from a study of Graves' ophthalmopathy and Graves' hyperthyroidism. Study context: Peripheral blood was gathered at the point of initial diagnosis, before any treatment started. Overall study results and limits: With almost 90% sensitivity and 81.08% specificity, a 13-signature model separated ophthalmopathy from stable hyperthyroidism.

CDR3 length: 15 residues. V trimming: 7 bases; J trimming: 6 bases; junction bases outside the gene matches: 11. What was sequenced was peripheral blood. The chain is built from TRBV12-3 or TRBV12-4 and TRBJ1-1; 10 nucleotides agree with TRBD1. This receptor was identified in a young woman with stable Graves' hyperthyroidism. The DNA of the CDR3 is TGTGCCAGCACCGCGGACAGGGGGAAATGGGCTGAAGCTTTCTTT. As protein: CASTADRGKWAEAFF.